The rows below give T cell receptor beta chains drawn from one sample of a study of blood T cell repertoires in COVID-19. The table came from immunoSEQ multiplex PCR; TCRdb's copy has only in-frame clones and leaves some out. This sample has some 240,000 clones, with 70% to 85% found just once. Sequenced: peripheral blood. The receptors were sampled from a woman aged 40 to 50 who had recovered from COVID-19. Both conserved end residues are part of each CDR3. The order of the fields is V gene, J gene, D gene, clone size, CDR3 length, CDR3 DNA, CDR3 protein. A D gene is named only where the DNA matches it firmly. Some rows mark clone size as missing; the rest say once, few, many or name a class of expanded clone.

TRBV12-3/TRBV12-4	TRBJ1-2	NA	NA	12	TGTGCCAGCAGTTGGAGTAACTATGGCTACACCTTC	CASSWSNYGYTF
TRBV5-1	TRBJ1-2	TRBD1	NA	15	TGCGCCAGCGGTACACCGGGACAGGGGCGTAGTGGCTACACCTTC	CASGTPGQGRSGYTF
TRBV7-2	TRBJ1-6	TRBD1	once	14	TGTGCCAGCAGAAGGACAGGGAGCAATTCACCCCTCCACTTT	CASRRTGSNSPLHF
TRBV27	TRBJ2-3	TRBD2	NA	17	TGTGCCAGCAGTTTATTGGCTAGCGGGGGGGCGACAGATACGCAGTATTTT	CASSLLASGGATDTQYF
TRBV5-1	TRBJ2-1	TRBD2	NA	16	TGCGCCAGCAGCGGAAGCGGGGGGGCCTCCTACAATGAGCAGTTCTTC	CASSGSGGASYNEQFF
TRBV18	TRBJ1-1	NA	NA	15	TGTGCCAGCTCACCGCCCAGTAATGCGAACACTGAAGCTTTCTTT	CASSPPSNANTEAFF
TRBV29-1	TRBJ1-3	NA	NA	12	TGCAGCGTTGCCATCTCTGGAAACACCATATATTTT	CSVAISGNTIYF
TRBV5-6	TRBJ1-6	TRBD1	NA	15	TGTGCCAGCAGCTTTAGGGACAGGATCAATTCACCCCTCCACTTT	CASSFRDRINSPLHF
TRBV9	TRBJ1-2	TRBD1	NA	15	TGTGCCAGCAGCGTAGCGCCCGGGACAGGAAATGGCTACACCTTC	CASSVAPGTGNGYTF
TRBV24-1	TRBJ2-7	TRBD1	NA	16	TGTGCCACCAGTGATTCGTCGGGGACAGGGGTCTACGAGCAGTACTTC	CATSDSSGTGVYEQYF
TRBV27	TRBJ2-3	NA	NA	13	TGTGCCAGCAGGGGGACAAACACAGATACGCAGTATTTT	CASRGTNTDTQYF
TRBV19	TRBJ1-4	NA	NA	14	TGTGCCAGTAGTGGATACACAGGGTTCGGAAAACTGTTTTTT	CASSGYTGFGKLFF
TRBV2	TRBJ2-3	NA	NA	15	TGTGCCAGCAGTCTTTCCCCCGCGAGCACAGATACGCAGTATTTT	CASSLSPASTDTQYF
TRBV27	TRBJ1-1	NA	NA	15	TGTGCCAGCAGAATCAACTACGGATCAGGGGCTGAAGCTTTCTTT	CASRINYGSGAEAFF
TRBV18	TRBJ1-4	NA	NA	13	TGTGCCAGCTCACAGGGGGCTAATGAAAAACTGTTTTTT	CASSQGANEKLFF
TRBV20-1	TRBJ2-7	TRBD1	NA	14	TGCAGTGCTAGTGAGACAGGGGTTTCCTACGAGCAGTACTTC	CSASETGVSYEQYF
TRBV6-6	TRBJ1-5	NA	few	15	TGTGCCAGCAGCTACGACCCACAGGGAAGTCAGCCCCAGCATTTT	CASSYDPQGSQPQHF
TRBV7-9	TRBJ2-7	NA	NA	11	TGTGCCAGCAGCCCTAAGGGGGAGCAGTACTTC	CASSPKGEQYF
TRBV4-3	TRBJ1-2	TRBD1	NA	14	TGCGCCAGCAGCCAGTGGACAGGGAGATATGGCTACACCTTC	CASSQWTGRYGYTF
TRBV7-9	TRBJ2-7	NA	NA	16	TGTGCCAGCAGCTTAGGGCTGGGAAGGGGGTACTACGAGCAGTACTTC	CASSLGLGRGYYEQYF
TRBV13	TRBJ1-1	TRBD1	NA	15	TGTGCCAGCACCCCCTGGGGACAGGGAGTATCTGAAGCTTTCTTT	CASTPWGQGVSEAFF
TRBV27	TRBJ1-5	NA	NA	13	TGTGCGACTCGTAGACGGAGCAATCAGCCCCAGCATTTT	CATRRRSNQPQHF
TRBV19	TRBJ2-3	TRBD1	NA	17	TGTGCCAGTAGTCCTTACACACCGGGACAGGGCACAGATACGCAGTATTTT	CASSPYTPGQGTDTQYF
TRBV6-1	TRBJ1-5	TRBD1	many	17	TGTGCCAGCAGTGAAGCGTTTCAGGGGGTGAGCAATCAGCCCCAGCATTTT	CASSEAFQGVSNQPQHF
TRBV28	TRBJ2-2	TRBD1	NA	16	TGTGCCAGCAGCTTTCCCACAGGGGTGAACACCGGGGAGCTGTTTTTT	CASSFPTGVNTGELFF
TRBV3-1/TRBV3-2	TRBJ1-2	NA	NA	16	TGTGCCAGCAGCCCTCGGACTGAAATAGAGGACTATGGCTACACCTTC	CASSPRTEIEDYGYTF
TRBV9	TRBJ2-3	TRBD2	NA	19	TGTGCCAGCTCTTCCGGGACTAGCGGGGGCCTAGTCTGGACAGATACGCAGTATTTT	CASSSGTSGGLVWTDTQYF
TRBV6-5	TRBJ2-7	NA	NA	14	TGTGCCAGCAGGTCCCCAGTCAGGCACGACGAGCAGTACTTC	CASRSPVRHDEQYF
TRBV6-5	TRBJ2-3	TRBD2	NA	15	TGTGCCAGCAGTTCCACTAGCGGGGGGAAAGATACGCAGTATTTT	CASSSTSGGKDTQYF
TRBV19	TRBJ2-7	TRBD1	NA	13	TGTGCCAGTATGGGTGGACAGGGATACGAGCAGTACTTC	CASMGGQGYEQYF
TRBV7-8	TRBJ2-3	TRBD1	once	18	TGTGCCAGCAGCTTACTACCACGGACAGGAGTAAGCACAGATACGCAGTATTTT	CASSLLPRTGVSTDTQYF
TRBV30	TRBJ1-1	NA	NA	14	TGTGCCTGGAGTCTAGGCAGCGTGAGCACTGAAGCTTTCTTT	CAWSLGSVSTEAFF
TRBV9	TRBJ2-1	TRBD2	NA	17	TGTGCCAGCAGCGTAGCCGGCGGGGGGGCCTCCTACAATGAGCAGTTCTTC	CASSVAGGGASYNEQFF
TRBV6-1	TRBJ2-7	TRBD1	once	17	TGTGCCAGCAGTGAAGCTCCGCCGGGACAGGGGGACTTCGAGCAGTACTTC	CASSEAPPGQGDFEQYF
TRBV4-3	TRBJ2-7	TRBD2	NA	17	TGCGCCAGCAGCCAAGATCTCAGAAGCGGGGGTCCCTACGAGCAGTACTTC	CASSQDLRSGGPYEQYF
TRBV3-1/TRBV3-2	TRBJ1-5	NA	few	15	TGTGCCAGCAGCCATAGTTCGCAGGGCAATCAGCCCCAGCATTTT	CASSHSSQGNQPQHF
TRBV18	TRBJ1-5	NA	NA	13	TGTGCCAGCTCGCGGGGGCACGATCAGCCCCAGCATTTT	CASSRGHDQPQHF